Sequencing of this T cell receptor beta chain was carried out in a study of CD8+ T cells in alopecia areata. Extracted RNA was reverse transcribed, and the resulting cDNA served as sequencing template. The data were produced by immunoSEQ multiplex PCR, yet TCRdb's version contains in-frame clones alone and is incomplete. The repertoire has over 100,000 clones, roughly three fifths of them found once; the top ten carry roughly an eighth. Treatment defined: oral pan-JAK inhibitor, 5-10 mg twice daily. This TCR came from a human donor with alopecia areata. The specimen was CD8+ T cells sorted from blood, collected at week 24, from a patient treated with tofacitinib.

CDR3 loop: CASSYSITNNEQFF. CDR3 in DNA: TGTGCCAGCAGTTACTCGATTACCAACAATGAGCAGTTCTTC. V and J are TRBV6-5 and TRBJ2-1; D is unclear. CDR3 size: 14 residues. Germline V gives CDR1 MNHEY, CDR2 SVGAGI. V was shortened by 0 bases and J by 5 bases, with 8 bases between the two germline ends.